This T cell receptor beta chain was obtained from a study of T cell changes during pregnancy in multiple sclerosis. This clone was seen more than once but under ten times. The germline V and J ends were trimmed by 5 bases and 0 bases, with 8 bases remaining between them. The CDR3 totals 13 residues. Germline V CDR1 and CDR2: SEHNR, FQNEAQ (reference sequence). Measured with immunoSEQ multiplex PCR; TCRdb has only the in-frame clones, and not every one. Of tens of thousands of clones listed, 80% to 95% are singletons. The chain couples TRBV7-9 to TRBJ2-7, with a possible D match to TRBD1 (5 bases). The specimen comprised peripheral blood, sampled in the third trimester of pregnancy. This TCR derives from a female donor in good health, enrolled as a control in a pregnancy study. The CDR3 DNA follows: TGTGCCAGCAGCGGGGCTAGCTCCTACGAGCAGTACTTC. This encodes CASSGASSYEQYF.